The 22 T cell receptor beta chains presented below share a single source sample, sequenced in a study of beta chain features in type 1 diabetes. cDNA synthesis used the whole RNA isolate, giving expressed TCRB sequences. Profiling relied on immunoSEQ multiplex PCR, and the TCRdb table lists in-frame clones only, not all of them. This table has 200,000 to 250,000 clones, 9% to 10% appearing once. Sequences were obtained from naive CD4+ T cells from blood. These receptors originate from a woman between 18 and 29 years old in good health.

The chain is built from TRBV9 and TRBJ1-1, with D perhaps matching TRBD1 (6 bases). The ends were cut back, 0 bases at V and 2 bases at J, with 11 bases in the middle. Germline CDR1 reads SGDLS; CDR2 reads YYNGEE. This CDR3 has 15 amino acids. In DNA, the CDR3 is TGTGCCAGCAGCGTAGCGGGCAGGGGAAACACTGAAGCTTTCTTT. Translation gives CASSVAGRGNTEAFF.

Only a few counts were recorded for this clone. The rearrangement joins TRBV5-1 to TRBJ1-1; D call uncertain. Germline V gives CDR1 SGHRS, CDR2 YFSETQ. This CDR3 has 15 residues. The V and J ends lost 4 bases and 3 bases respectively, with 16 bases between them. Here the CDR3 DNA reads TGCGCCAGCAGCCAAGGCCGGGGAGGGTACACTGAAGCTTTCTTT. This encodes CASSQGRGGYTEAFF.

This clone was seen a few times. The chain is built from TRBV28 and TRBJ1-4; D not resolved. The CDR3 has 14 amino acids. The V gene lost 3 bases and the J gene lost 8 bases, with 13 bases spanning the gap. Germline V gene sequence: CDR1 MDHEN, CDR2 SYDVKM. CDR3 sequence reads: CASSFGSGYEKLFF. CDR3 nucleotides: TGTGCCAGCAGTTTCGGCTCGGGGTACGAAAAACTGTTTTTT.

V usage is TRBV11-1 and J usage is TRBJ2-6, with a weak D call TRBD2 (5 bases). Trimming removed 0 bases from V and 0 bases from J, with 9 bases in between. The CDR3 length is 17 residues. CDR1 SGHAT and CDR2 FQDESV come from the germline V gene (reference sequence). The CDR3 protein is CASSLAGSSSGANVLTF. In DNA, the CDR3 is TGTGCCAGCAGCTTAGCAGGGAGTTCCTCTGGGGCCAACGTCCTGACTTTC.

This chain joins TRBV28 and TRBJ2-4; 12 bases map to TRBD1. Germline trimming cut 7 bases from V and 1 base from J; bases unmatched to any gene: 11. The CDR3 is 18 residues long. Germline V gene data show CDR1 as MDHEN and CDR2 as SYDVKM. The CDR3 here is CASIPGTGGGLAKNIQYF. The DNA for the CDR3 is TGTGCCAGCATCCCCGGGACAGGGGGCGGATTGGCCAAAAACATTCAGTACTTC.

V is TRBV5-4 and J is TRBJ1-1; tentative D call: TRBD1 (6 bases). Trimming left V 0 bases short and J 6 bases short, with 15 bases between. This CDR3 is 15 amino acids long. Germline loops: CDR1 SGHNT, CDR2 YYREEE (reference sequence). The CDR3 region is CASSLGTALDAEAFF. The CDR3 DNA reads as TGTGCCAGCAGCTTGGGGACAGCACTCGACGCTGAAGCTTTCTTT.

The chain employs TRBV29-1 and TRBJ2-2; 7 bases fit TRBD1. This CDR3 region has 13 residues. CDR1 and CDR2 (germline): SQVTM, ANQGSEA. With 3 bases clipped from V and 4 bases from J, the junction kept 2 bases outside the gene matches. The CDR3 protein is CSVDPGGTGELFF. The CDR3, as DNA: TGCAGCGTTGATCCAGGGGGCACCGGGGAGCTGTTTTTT.

The genes are TRBV2 and TRBJ2-7; D not certain. The CDR3 contains 11 residues. Looked up from germline, CDR1 is SNHLY and CDR2 is FYNNEI. V lost 2 bases, J lost 5 bases, and 4 bases lay in between. CDR3 nucleotide sequence: TGTGCCAGCAGTGAACATGACGAGCAGTACTTC. Amino acid sequence: CASSEHDEQYF.

The gene calls are TRBV2 and TRBJ1-5; TRBD1 matches at 7 bases. The V segment lost 4 bases and the J segment 8 bases; nucleotides outside the gene matches: 5. CDR1 and CDR2 from the germline V gene are SNHLY and FYNNEI. The CDR3 runs to 13 residues. For the CDR3, the DNA is TGTGCCAGCAGTGGACAGGGTTGGAAGCCCCAGCATTTT. Translation gives CASSGQGWKPQHF.

This clone was counted only a few times. The chain combines TRBV5-4 with TRBJ2-3; TRBD2 aligns across 8 bases. V was pared by 4 bases and J by 0 bases, with 13 bases of the junction left unmatched. Germline V gene sequence: CDR1 SGHNT, CDR2 YYREEE (reference sequence). This CDR3 has 18 residues. CDR3 sequence reads: CASSPGLGGRASTDTQYF. In DNA form, the CDR3 reads TGTGCCAGCAGCCCGGGACTAGGGGGGAGGGCGAGCACAGATACGCAGTATTTT.

This chain joins TRBV27 and TRBJ2-2; D call uncertain. Germline V CDR1 and CDR2: MNHEY, SMNVEV (reference sequence). CDR3 size: 12 residues. V lost 3 bases, J lost 6 bases, and 5 bases lay in between. CDR3 coding DNA: TGTGCCAGCAGTTTCGTTGCCGGGGAGCTGTTTTTT. Translating it yields CASSFVAGELFF.

The chain joins TRBV9 to TRBJ1-4; D gene ambiguous. V was cut by 0 bases and J by 8 bases, with 11 bases left in between. The CDR3 extends over 14 amino acids. Looked up from germline, CDR1 is SGDLS and CDR2 is YYNGEE. CDR3 loop: CASSVGDFGEKLFF. CDR3 bases: TGTGCCAGCAGCGTAGGAGACTTTGGAGAAAAACTGTTTTTT.

The gene calls are TRBV11-3 and TRBJ2-1; TRBD2 agrees at 12 bases. The V segment lost 1 base and the J segment 6 bases; nucleotides outside the gene matches: 10. Germline CDR1 and CDR2: SGHNT and YENEEA. This CDR3 region has 18 residues. DNA for the CDR3: TGTGCCAGCAGCTTAGTACTGGCTAGCGGGGGGGCGGTCAATGAGCAGTTCTTC. Its protein is CASSLVLASGGAVNEQFF. The variable domain in full, completed from reference TRBV11-3 and TRBJ2-1, reads EAGVVQSPRYKIIEKKQPVAFWCNPISGHNTLYWYLQNLGQGPELLIRYENEEAVDDSQLPKDRFSAERLKGVDSTLKIQPAELGDSAVYLCASSLVLASGGAVNEQFFGPGTRLTVL.

The V call is TRBV6-5, the J call TRBJ1-2, with TRBD1 identical over 10 bases. The CDR3 loop spans 15 amino acids. With 7 bases clipped from V and 3 bases from J, the junction kept 8 bases outside the gene matches. CDR1 and CDR2 (germline): MNHEY, SVGAGI. In DNA form, the CDR3 reads TGTGCCAGCAACTCACGGGGACAGGGGCACTATGGCTACACCTTC. It encodes CASNSRGQGHYGYTF.

This clone was detected a few times. The chain is built from TRBV7-2 and TRBJ2-7; 8 nucleotides align to TRBD1. The trim removed 1 base at V and 6 bases at J, leaving 8 bases unmatched. Germline V lookup: CDR1 SGHTA, CDR2 FQGNSA. The CDR3 is 15 amino acids. CDR3 loop: CASSLEAGGAAEQYF. The CDR3 DNA sequence: TGTGCCAGCAGCTTAGAAGCAGGGGGCGCGGCCGAGCAGTACTTC.

In this sample, this clone turned up a few times. The V call is TRBV5-1, the J call TRBJ2-3; 7 bases fit TRBD1. Germline lookup yields CDR1 SGHRS and CDR2 YFSETQ. Unmatched junction bases numbered 18, after V lost 4 bases and J lost 1 base. The CDR3 length is 19 residues. The CDR3 region has the DNA TGCGCCAGCAGCCCGAATGGACAGGTCTTAACTAACCGCACAGATACGCAGTATTTT. It specifies CASSPNGQVLTNRTDTQYF.

This clone was seen more than once but under ten times. This chain joins TRBV28 and TRBJ1-5; no firm D call. CDR1 and CDR2 from the germline V gene are MDHEN and SYDVKM. Trimming stripped 7 bases from V and 8 bases from J, with 6 bases between. The CDR3 length is 10 residues. CDR3 residues: CASNIEPQHF. CDR3 in DNA: TGTGCCAGCAATATCGAGCCCCAGCATTTT. Filled out from reference TRBV28 and TRBJ1-5, the complete variable domain reads DVKVTQSSRYLVKRTGEKVFLECVQDMDHENMFWYRQDPGLGLRLIYFSYDVKMKEKGDIPEGYSVSREKKERFSLILESASTNQTSMYLCASNIEPQHFGDGTRLSIL.

This chain connects TRBV5-4 to TRBJ1-2; no firm D call. This CDR3 comprises 14 residues. The V end was cut by 4 bases, the J end by 2 bases, with 12 bases between. From germline, CDR1 is SGHNT and CDR2 YYREEE (reference sequence). CDR3 bases: TGTGCCAGCAGCCCCCCTCGAGCCAACTATGGCTACACCTTC. Amino acids: CASSPPRANYGYTF.

This chain uses TRBV7-9 with TRBJ2-1; 12 bases match TRBD1. This CDR3 has 13 residues. Trimming at V came to 8 bases and at J to 7 bases, leaving 3 bases not matched to a gene. Germline V CDR1 and CDR2: SEHNR, FQNEAQ (reference sequence). CDR3 DNA sequence: TGTGCCAGCGAGGGACAGGGGGCGAATGAGCAGTTCTTC. The encoded protein is CASEGQGANEQFF.

This chain connects TRBV5-6 to TRBJ1-1, with no clear D. The V gene's germline CDR1 is SGHDT and CDR2 YYEEEE. The CDR3 runs to 14 residues. Between the trimmed V and J ends, which lost 6 bases and 8 bases, there was a span of 20 bases. CDR3 coding DNA: TGTGCCAGCATCGGGCGGGCGGTTCTATCGGAAGCTTTCTTT. It specifies CASIGRAVLSEAFF. The whole variable domain, filled in from reference TRBV5-6 and TRBJ1-1, reads DAGVTQSPTHLIKTRGQQVTLRCSPKSGHDTVSWYQQALGQGPQFIFQYYEEEERQRGNFPDRFSGHQFPNYSSELNVNALLLGDSALYLCASIGRAVLSEAFFGQGTRLTVV.

The table lists this clone with a few counts. The genes are TRBV30 and TRBJ1-1; D is ambiguous. V gave up 2 bases and J gave up 1 base, with 8 bases separating them. Germline loops: CDR1 GTSNPN, CDR2 SVGIG (reference sequence). The CDR3 has 13 amino acids. In DNA, the CDR3 is TGTGCCTGGAGTACCCGGGGGAACACTGAAGCTTTCTTT. Translation gives CAWSTRGNTEAFF.

This clone was seen only a few times. The chain employs TRBV6-6 and TRBJ2-4; D is undetermined. This CDR3 comprises 12 residues. The germline gives CDR1 MNHNY, CDR2 SVGAGI (reference sequence). The V gene lost 7 bases and the J gene lost 6 bases, with 10 bases spanning the gap. CDR3 region: CASTDGRNIQYF. Here the CDR3 DNA reads TGTGCCAGCACCGATGGCCGAAACATTCAGTACTTC.